The clone carrying this T cell receptor beta chain was seen many times. Antigen specificity is unknown. In making TCR cDNA, 5'RACE template switching added a universal primer site and UMIs to it. One entry per CDR3 protein results from TCRdb running MiXCR on the 5' RACE reads. This sample has some 400,000 distinct CDR3 sequences; around 20% occur once, and the top ten carry 15% to 20%. The data were obtained in a study of T cells after yellow fever vaccination. The V gene's germline CDR1 is DFQATT and CDR2 SNEGSKA (reference sequence). V lost 6 bases to trimming and J lost 5 bases; unmatched junction nucleotides: 3. The CDR3 runs 11 residues. Study results and limitations: CD4 and CD8 compartments shared a small share of clonotypes. Highly abundant clonotypes carried over from the bulk population could end up in FACS-sorted repertoires as contaminants. The secondary response was weaker but peaked faster, day 5 versus 15.

The source was PBMCs, collected before the yellow fever booster vaccination. This chain joins TRBV20-1 and TRBJ2-7, with 8 bases fitting TRBD1. This clonotype was sampled from a man between 18 and 29 years old who received the YFV17D yellow fever vaccine. Here the CDR3 reads CSAQGDDEQYF. The CDR3 DNA follows: TGCAGTGCACAGGGGGATGACGAGCAGTACTTC.